Below, one T cell receptor (beta chain) is given with its context. Its antigen is unidentified. This record comes from a study of cytomegalovirus exposure and HLA in healthy donors. Study-wide results and caveats: Analyses of presence and absence presupposed an approximately uniform sequencing depth across donors. Later analysis placed DRB1 highest and HLA-C lowest in TCR association rates, which differed by HLA locus. At a 0.05 false discovery rate, a later analysis found approximately 17,000 TCR beta sequences to be associated with HLA alleles.

This CDR3 has 13 residues. The J segment lost 16 bases and the V segment lost 3 bases, leaving 10 bases of the junction unmatched. The V gene's germline CDR1 is LNHDA and CDR2 SQIVND (reference sequence). The study ran its PCR with 60 Vbeta and 13 Jbeta primers. Libraries were prepared by immunoSEQ multiplex PCR; TCRdb keeps only in-frame clonotypes and omits some of them. The sample has 150,000 to 200,000 clones, about 81% seen once. At sampling all donors were nominally healthy, likely with unrecorded immune exposures. The TCR originated in a young man in good health and CMV-seronegative. The V call is TRBV19, the J call TRBJ2-1, with 9 bases that match TRBD1. Sequencing input: PBMCs. CDR3: CASSMVSGTGLFF. Here the CDR3 DNA reads TGTGCCAGTAGTATGGTTTCGGGGACAGGGCTTTTCTTC.